One and the same sample provided the 30 T cell receptor beta chains below, sequenced in a study of blood T cell repertoires in COVID-19. TCRdb's copy holds only in-frame clones and misses some; the assay was immunoSEQ multiplex PCR. The sample includes some 200,000 clones, more than 80% seen only once; the top ten take 1.3%. The sample comprised peripheral blood. These receptors all come from a woman aged 25 to 45 with COVID-19, enrolled during active disease.

The V gene is TRBV28, the J gene TRBJ1-1, with D unresolved. V shed 2 bases and J shed 0 bases, with 10 bases lying between them. CDR1 MDHEN and CDR2 SYDVKM come from the germline V gene. The CDR3 contains 15 residues. CDR3 nucleotide sequence: TGTGCCAGCAGTTTAACAGTGTTCATGAACACTGAAGCTTTCTTT. Protein sequence: CASSLTVFMNTEAFF.

V is TRBV27 and J is TRBJ1-2; the D gene is possibly TRBD1 (6 bases). CDR1 is MNHEY and CDR2 is SMNVEV in the germline V gene (reference sequence). This CDR3 is built from 15 residues. V was shortened by 1 base and J by 0 bases, with 9 bases between the two germline ends. The chain's CDR3 is CASSLLRDTNYGYTF. The CDR3, as DNA: TGTGCCAGCAGTTTATTACGGGACACTAACTATGGCTACACCTTC.

The chain links TRBV5-1 to TRBJ1-5, with 10 positions matching TRBD1. The CDR3 is made up of 15 amino acids. CDR1 and CDR2 from the germline V gene are SGHRS and YFSETQ. The trim removed 2 bases at V and 3 bases at J, leaving 2 bases unmatched. CDR3 region: CASSLGTGVNQPQHF. CDR3 coding DNA: TGCGCCAGCAGCTTAGGGACAGGGGTCAATCAGCCCCAGCATTTT.

The chain employs TRBV30 and TRBJ2-5, with 8 nucleotides matching TRBD1. The CDR3 totals 14 residues. After removal of 2 bases from V and 4 bases from J, the junction contained 6 bases not matched to a gene. The germline gives CDR1 GTSNPN, CDR2 SVGIG (reference sequence). CDR3 amino acids: CAWSLQTGAETQYF. CDR3 DNA: TGTGCCTGGAGTCTCCAGACAGGGGCAGAGACCCAGTACTTC.

The V call is TRBV6-2 or TRBV6-3, the J call TRBJ2-2; a possible D gene is TRBD1 (6 bases). V was pared by 0 bases and J by 3 bases, with 17 bases between. The CDR3 loop spans 18 amino acids. In germline, CDR1 is MNHEY, CDR2 SVGEGT. CDR3 DNA: TGTGCCAGCAGTTACTCTACACAGGGAAGGTACGACACCGGGGAGCTGTTTTTT. It is translated as CASSYSTQGRYDTGELFF.

The rearrangement uses TRBV6-6 and TRBJ1-2; D is possibly TRBD1 (5 bases). The CDR3 has 13 residues. Germline loops: CDR1 MNHNY, CDR2 SVGAGI (reference sequence). V shed 8 bases and J shed 5 bases, with 15 bases lying between them. The CDR3 loop is CASGSERGYGYTF. CDR3 sequence (DNA): TGTGCCAGCGGGTCGGAGCGGGGGTATGGCTACACCTTC.

The chain joins TRBV10-1 to TRBJ2-1, with D perhaps matching TRBD1 (6 bases). The CDR3 runs 16 residues. The germline CDR1 and CDR2 sequences are WNHNN and SYGVQD (reference sequence). Between the trimmed V and J ends, which lost 9 bases and 1 base, there was a span of 19 bases. The CDR3 nucleotides read TGCGCCAGGCAGCCCGACAGGCGCTTTTCCTACAATGAGCAGTTCTTC. It translates to CARQPDRRFSYNEQFF.

The chain has TRBV7-9 and TRBJ1-2; 9 nucleotides match TRBD1. Germline V gene lookup returns CDR1 SEHNR and CDR2 FQNEAQ (reference sequence). V was pared by 5 bases and J by 8 bases, with 3 bases of the junction left unmatched. The CDR3 runs to 12 residues. The CDR3 here is CASSRDRVGYTF. CDR3 coding DNA: TGTGCCAGCAGCAGGGACAGGGTGGGCTACACCTTC. Full variable domain (outside the CDR3, taken from reference TRBV7-9 and TRBJ1-2): DTGVSQNPRHKITKRGQNVTFRCDPISEHNRLYWYRQTLGQGPEFLTYFQNEAQLEKSRLLSDRFSAERPKGSFSTLEIQRTEQGDSAMYLCASSRDRVGYTFGSGTRLTVV.

This chain joins TRBV2 and TRBJ1-4; a weak D match, TRBD1 (6 bases). The CDR3 is 16 amino acids. CDR1 and CDR2 from the germline V gene are SNHLY and FYNNEI. Trimming stripped 2 bases from V and 4 bases from J, with 14 bases between. CDR3 residues: CASSERGGEFNEKLFF. The CDR3 nucleotides are TGTGCCAGCAGTGAAAGGGGGGGGGAATTTAATGAAAAACTGTTTTTT.

This chain joins TRBV11-1 and TRBJ1-4; the D gene is possibly TRBD1 (6 bases). Germline CDR1 is SGHAT and CDR2 is FQDESV (reference sequence). The length of the CDR3 is 15 residues. Trimming stripped 5 bases from V and 6 bases from J, with 16 bases between. This chain's CDR3 is CASSIVIGGDEKLFF. In DNA, the CDR3 is TGTGCCAGCAGCATTGTCATTGGGGGCGATGAAAAACTGTTTTTT.

The rearrangement uses TRBV11-2 and TRBJ2-2; D is perhaps TRBD1 (5 bases). CDR1 SGHAT and CDR2 FQNNGV come from the germline V gene. This CDR3 spans 15 amino acids. V was cut by 2 bases and J by 8 bases, with 15 bases left in between. CDR3 sequence reads: CASSLQVGALGELFF. In nucleotides, the CDR3 is TGTGCCAGCAGCTTACAAGTTGGGGCGCTTGGGGAGCTGTTTTTT.

The rearrangement uses TRBV6-5 and TRBJ1-6; 9 positions agree with TRBD1. Germline loops: CDR1 MNHEY, CDR2 SVGAGI. This CDR3 has 14 residues. V lost 6 bases to trimming and J lost 13 bases; unmatched junction nucleotides: 10. The CDR3 region is CASSTDRGSGPLHF. CDR3 sequence (DNA): TGTGCCAGCAGCACGGACAGGGGTTCAGGCCCCCTCCACTTT.

The chain has TRBV12-3 or TRBV12-4 and TRBJ2-5; TRBD1 might be the D (5 bases). The ends were cut back, 3 bases at V and 4 bases at J, with 9 bases in the middle. The CDR3 extends over 13 amino acids. CDR3 protein: CASSFSGLETQYF. In DNA form, the CDR3 reads TGTGCCAGCAGTTTCTCAGGGTTAGAGACCCAGTACTTC.

In this sample, this clone turned up once. This sequence joins TRBV5-1 and TRBJ2-1, with 9 bases identical to TRBD1. Per germline, CDR1 SGHRS and CDR2 YFSETQ. This CDR3 region has 16 residues. V was clipped by 0 bases and J by 6 bases; unmatched bases: 7. The chain's CDR3 is CASSLDWTGVGNEQFF. In nucleotides, the CDR3 is TGCGCCAGCAGCTTGGATTGGACAGGGGTGGGCAATGAGCAGTTCTTC.

This chain uses TRBV5-1 with TRBJ2-5, with D maybe TRBD1 (6 bases). Germline V CDR1 and CDR2: SGHRS, YFSETQ. The CDR3 length is 14 residues. Trimming left V 2 bases short and J 1 base short, with 9 bases between. The CDR3 region is CASSFGQSQETQYF. As DNA, the CDR3 is TGCGCCAGCAGCTTCGGACAGTCCCAAGAGACCCAGTACTTC.

J is TRBJ2-1 and V is TRBV6-2 or TRBV6-3; 8 bases are a match to TRBD2. Germline CDR1 MNHEY, CDR2 SVGEGT. V lost 6 bases to trimming and J lost 4 bases; unmatched junction nucleotides: 5. The length of the CDR3 is 14 residues. The CDR3 region is CASSMTSEYNEQFF. CDR3 nucleotides: TGTGCCAGCAGCATGACTAGCGAATACAATGAGCAGTTCTTC.

V and J are TRBV11-3 and TRBJ2-1, with 7 bases that match TRBD2. Trimming cost V 2 bases and J 4 bases; bases outside gene matches: 11. Germline CDR1 reads SGHNT; CDR2 reads YENEEA. CDR3 length equals 17 residues. CDR3 bases: TGTGCCAGCAGCTTAAGGGGACCTCCAGCGGGGTACAATGAGCAGTTCTTC. It codes for CASSLRGPPAGYNEQFF.

V and J are TRBV23-1 and TRBJ1-3; 9 nucleotides agree with TRBD1. TRBV23-1 is classed as an ORF, of uncertain function. CDR3 length equals 15 residues. The junction had 1 base not matched to a gene; V was cut back by 1 base and J by 3 bases. In nucleotides, the CDR3 is TGCGCCAGCAGTCAATACAGGGGGCGTGGAAACACCATATATTTT. Its protein is CASSQYRGRGNTIYF.

This clone showed up just a few times. V usage is TRBV4-1 and J usage is TRBJ1-4; 7 nucleotides match TRBD1. Trimming cost V 0 bases and J 7 bases; bases outside gene matches: 5. Germline V CDR1 and CDR2: MGHRA, YSYEKL. The CDR3 extends over 15 amino acids. The CDR3 spells CASSQDPRGSEKLFF. The CDR3 region has the DNA TGCGCCAGCAGCCAAGATCCCAGGGGGAGTGAAAAACTGTTTTTT.

Only a few counts were recorded for this clone. J is TRBJ1-2 and V is TRBV9; 7 bases fit TRBD1. This CDR3 is built from 13 residues. With 0 bases clipped from V and 6 bases from J, the junction kept 2 bases outside the gene matches. Germline CDR1 and CDR2: SGDLS and YYNGEE. The CDR3 protein is CASSVATGHGYTF. The CDR3 nucleotides are TGTGCCAGCAGCGTAGCGACAGGGCATGGCTACACCTTC.

The chain has TRBV5-1 and TRBJ1-2, with 8 positions matching TRBD1. V dropped 4 bases and J dropped 8; count of bases not matched to a gene: 4. CDR1 and CDR2 (germline): SGHRS, YFSETQ. CDR3 length equals 12 residues. The CDR3 sequence is CASSVGQGGYTF. In nucleotides, the CDR3 is TGCGCCAGCAGCGTCGGACAGGGAGGCTACACCTTC. Full variable domain (remainder filled in from reference TRBV5-1 and TRBJ1-2): KAGVTQTPRYLIKTRGQQVTLSCSPISGHRSVSWYQQTPGQGLQFLFEYFSETQRNKGNFPGRFSGRQFSNSRSEMNVSTLELGDSALYLCASSVGQGGYTFGSGTRLTVV.

The chain links TRBV7-9 to TRBJ2-3, with unresolved D. Per the germline V gene, CDR1 is SEHNR and CDR2 is FQNEAQ (reference sequence). This CDR3 comprises 12 residues. V was shortened by 3 bases and J by 5 bases, with 6 bases between the two germline ends. The DNA for the CDR3 is TGTGCCAGCAGCTTCCAGGAAGATACGCAGTATTTT. Translating gives CASSFQEDTQYF.

This chain links TRBV5-1 with TRBJ2-7; 13 bases are a match to TRBD2. CDR3 size: 15 residues. Germline CDR1 reads SGHRS; CDR2 reads YFSETQ. Trimming at V came to 2 bases and at J to 7 bases, leaving 6 bases not matched to a gene. The DNA for the CDR3 is TGCGCCAGCAGCTTACGGACTAGCGGGAGTGAGGAGCAGTACTTC. Its translation is CASSLRTSGSEEQYF.

The chain carries TRBV24-1 and TRBJ2-4, with TRBD1 matching over 10 bases. Trimming cost V 0 bases and J 8 bases; bases outside gene matches: 3. The CDR3 has 15 amino acids. Looked up from germline, CDR1 is KGHDR and CDR2 is SFDVKD. The CDR3 region has the DNA TGTGCCACCAGTGATTTGCAGGACAGGGGGGACATTCAGTACTTC. Translated: CATSDLQDRGDIQYF.

In its sample, this clone was seen once. The rearrangement links TRBV10-3 to TRBJ2-2, with D tentatively TRBD1 (6 bases). The CDR3 runs to 15 residues. V gave up 3 bases and J gave up 0 bases, with 8 bases separating them. Germline values: CDR1 ENHRY, CDR2 SYGVKD. The CDR3 region has the DNA TGTGCCATCAGTGATAGGACAGCGAACACCGGGGAGCTGTTTTTT. This translates into CAISDRTANTGELFF.

The chain links TRBV6-5 to TRBJ2-3; 9 bases align to TRBD2. Germline CDR1 is MNHEY and CDR2 is SVGAGI. The CDR3 extends over 14 amino acids. With V trimmed by 6 bases and J by 4 bases, 5 bases remained unmatched. The chain's CDR3 is CASSLAGRADTQYF. The CDR3 DNA sequence: TGTGCCAGCAGCCTAGCGGGGCGGGCAGATACGCAGTATTTT.

The table lists this clone with a few counts. The chain joins TRBV5-5 to TRBJ1-1; a weak D match, TRBD1 (5 bases). This CDR3 contains 14 residues. Deletions cut 6 bases from V and 4 bases from J, with 16 bases between. Germline V gene sequence: CDR1 SGHKS, CDR2 YYEKEE (reference sequence). CDR3 coding DNA: TGTGCCAGCATCTACATTCAGGGAAGCACTGAAGCTTTCTTT. It is translated as CASIYIQGSTEAFF.

The table lists this clone with a few counts. One junction end disagrees with the germline gene, perhaps due to a read error. V usage is TRBV5-6 and J usage is TRBJ2-1; D remains unclear. Germline V gene data show CDR1 as SGHDT and CDR2 as YYEEEE. The CDR3 consists of 11 residues. CDR3 nucleotides: TGTGCCAGCAGCTCCTTCAATGAGCAGTTCTTC. It is translated as CASSSFNEQFF. Drawing the rest from reference TRBV5-6 and TRBJ2-1, the complete variable domain is DAGVTQSPTHLIKTRGQQVTLRCSPKSGHDTVSWYQQALGQGPQFIFQYYEEEERQRGNFPDRFSGHQFPNYSSELNVNALLLGDSALYLCASSSFNEQFFGPGTRLTVL.

A word on this clone: Other DNA sequences in this specimen translate into the identical CDR3. This rearrangement joins TRBV5-1 to TRBJ1-6; TRBD1 might be the D (6 bases). CDR3 length: 14 amino acids. V lost 0 bases and J 7 bases, leaving 8 bases between the germline ends. Germline V lookup: CDR1 SGHRS, CDR2 YFSETQ. The CDR3 loop reads CASSLGTANSPLHF. The CDR3 nucleotides are TGCGCCAGCAGCTTGGGGACAGCGAATTCACCCCTCCACTTT.

The V gene is TRBV28, the J gene TRBJ2-5; D is undetermined. In germline, CDR1 is MDHEN, CDR2 SYDVKM. Trimming removed 3 bases from V and 5 bases from J, with 10 bases in between. CDR3 length: 13 residues. As DNA, the CDR3 is TGTGCCAGCAGTTTTGGGTACAGCGAGACCCAGTACTTC. Translating it yields CASSFGYSETQYF.